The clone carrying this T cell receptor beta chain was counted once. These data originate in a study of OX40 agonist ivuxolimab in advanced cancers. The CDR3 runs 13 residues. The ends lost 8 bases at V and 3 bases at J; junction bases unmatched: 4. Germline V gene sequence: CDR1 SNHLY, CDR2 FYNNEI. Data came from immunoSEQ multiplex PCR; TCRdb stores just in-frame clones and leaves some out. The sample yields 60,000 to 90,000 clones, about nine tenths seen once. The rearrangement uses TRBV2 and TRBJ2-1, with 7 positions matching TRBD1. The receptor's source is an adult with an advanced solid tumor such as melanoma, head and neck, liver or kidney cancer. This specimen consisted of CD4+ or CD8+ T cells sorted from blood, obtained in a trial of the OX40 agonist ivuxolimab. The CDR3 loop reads CASEGQFYNEQFF. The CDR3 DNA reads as TGTGCCAGCGAGGGACAGTTCTACAATGAGCAGTTCTTC.